These 7 T cell receptor beta chains share one sample of origin, sequenced in a study of blood T cell repertoires in COVID-19. Sequencing used immunoSEQ multiplex PCR; TCRdb keeps in-frame clones, though not all of them. This sample has about 250,000 clones; roughly 84% occur once, and the top ten carry around 6.3%. Input material: PBMCs or T cells enriched from blood (not recorded which). These receptors all stem from a woman between 45 and 65 years old who had been exposed to COVID-19.

The J gene is TRBJ1-5, the V gene TRBV19; tentatively, D is TRBD1 (5 bases). The V end was cut by 3 bases, the J end by 0 bases, with 9 bases between. This CDR3 region has 15 residues. Germline loops: CDR1 LNHDA, CDR2 SQIVND (reference sequence). CDR3 nucleotides: TGTGCCAGTAGTATCTCAGGGAATAGCAATCAGCCCCAGCATTTT. Residues: CASSISGNSNQPQHF.

This clone was recorded once. The CDR3 coding sequence is TGCGCCAGCAGCCTAGGGACTAGCGGACCCTACGAGCAGTACTTC. It codes for CASSLGTSGPYEQYF. V gene TRBV5-1 combines with J gene TRBJ2-7; 11 nucleotides line up with TRBD2. The ends lost 4 bases at V and 2 bases at J; junction bases unmatched: 5. Germline V gene lookup returns CDR1 SGHRS and CDR2 YFSETQ. This CDR3 spans 15 amino acids.

The V call is TRBV7-2, the J call TRBJ2-5; 13 bases match TRBD2. CDR1 SGHTA and CDR2 FQGNSA come from the germline V gene. After removal of 1 base from V and 2 bases from J, the junction contained 10 bases not matched to a gene. The CDR3 sequence is 19 residues long. CDR3 amino acids: CASSLGPSTSGGLQETQYF. The CDR3 bases are TGTGCCAGCAGCTTAGGCCCGTCGACTAGCGGGGGGCTACAAGAGACCCAGTACTTC.

J is TRBJ1-1 and V is TRBV10-3; D gene uncertain. The V gene's germline CDR1 is ENHRY and CDR2 SYGVKD. The CDR3 runs 14 residues. Trimming took 8 bases from V and 0 from J, leaving 13 bases between them. The CDR3 bases are TGTGCCATCGCCCGACCGGGAATGAACACTGAAGCTTTCTTT. Protein: CAIARPGMNTEAFF.

This sequence joins TRBV7-3 and TRBJ1-1; D uncertain. With 5 bases removed from V and 0 bases from J, the gap between germline ends came to 7 bases. This CDR3 comprises 13 residues. Germline V lookup: CDR1 SGHTA, CDR2 FQGTGA. CDR3 protein: CASSRTVNTEAFF. The CDR3 DNA sequence: TGTGCCAGCAGCCGTACAGTGAACACTGAAGCTTTCTTT.

This sequence joins TRBV27 and TRBJ1-1; no definite D call. Germline V gene data show CDR1 as MNHEY and CDR2 as SMNVEV (reference sequence). CDR3 length equals 14 residues. V lost 5 bases and J 1 base, leaving 11 bases between the germline ends. CDR3 nucleotide sequence: TGTGCCAGCAGTACGGGATCGGGGAACACTGAAGCTTTCTTT. As protein: CASSTGSGNTEAFF.

The chain is built from TRBV4-1 and TRBJ1-5, with D uncertain. The CDR3 contains 18 residues. V dropped 1 base and J dropped 1 base, with 17 bases sitting between them. From germline, CDR1 is MGHRA and CDR2 YSYEKL. CDR3 loop: CASSQVFGRDLSNQPQHF. The DNA for the CDR3 is TGCGCCAGCAGCCAAGTGTTCGGGAGGGATCTGAGCAATCAGCCCCAGCATTTT.